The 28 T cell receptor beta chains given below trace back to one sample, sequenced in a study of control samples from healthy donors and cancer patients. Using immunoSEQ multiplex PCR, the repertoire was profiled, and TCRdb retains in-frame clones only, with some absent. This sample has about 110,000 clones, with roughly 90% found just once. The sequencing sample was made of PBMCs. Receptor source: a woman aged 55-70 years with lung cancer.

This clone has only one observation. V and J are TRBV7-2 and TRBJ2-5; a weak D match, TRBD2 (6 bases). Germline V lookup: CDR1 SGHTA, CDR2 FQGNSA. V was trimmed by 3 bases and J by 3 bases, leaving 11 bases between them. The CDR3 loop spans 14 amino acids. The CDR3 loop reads CASSLYGGKETQYF. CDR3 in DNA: TGTGCCAGCAGCTTGTATGGAGGGAAAGAGACCCAGTACTTC.

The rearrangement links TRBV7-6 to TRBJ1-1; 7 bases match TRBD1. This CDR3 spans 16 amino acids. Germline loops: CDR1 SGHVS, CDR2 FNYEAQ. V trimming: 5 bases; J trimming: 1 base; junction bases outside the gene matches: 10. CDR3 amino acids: CASSRSEGGANTEAFF. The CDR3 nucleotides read TGTGCCAGCAGCCGCTCCGAAGGGGGCGCGAACACTGAAGCTTTCTTT.

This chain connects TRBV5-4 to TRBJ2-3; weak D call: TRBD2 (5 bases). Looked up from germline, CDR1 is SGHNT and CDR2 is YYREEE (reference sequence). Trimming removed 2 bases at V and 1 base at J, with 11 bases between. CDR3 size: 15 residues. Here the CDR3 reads CASSFGGLGTDTQYF. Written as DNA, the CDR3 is TGTGCCAGCAGCTTTGGCGGGCTGGGCACAGATACGCAGTATTTT.

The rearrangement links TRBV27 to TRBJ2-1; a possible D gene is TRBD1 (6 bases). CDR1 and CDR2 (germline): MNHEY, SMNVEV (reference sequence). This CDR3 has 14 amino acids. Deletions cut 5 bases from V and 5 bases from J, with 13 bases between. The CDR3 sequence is CASSQGTPHNEQFF. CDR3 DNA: TGTGCCAGCAGTCAGGGGACACCTCACAATGAGCAGTTCTTC.

In DNA form, the CDR3 reads TGTGCCAGCGCTATGGATGGGGGGGCCTCGGATACGCAGTATTTT. It yields the protein CASAMDGGASDTQYF. The V call is TRBV9, the J call TRBJ2-3; D perhaps matches TRBD2 (7 bases). Germline lookup yields CDR1 SGDLS and CDR2 YYNGEE. Trimming removed 7 bases from V and 6 bases from J, with 21 bases in between. The CDR3 is 15 residues long.

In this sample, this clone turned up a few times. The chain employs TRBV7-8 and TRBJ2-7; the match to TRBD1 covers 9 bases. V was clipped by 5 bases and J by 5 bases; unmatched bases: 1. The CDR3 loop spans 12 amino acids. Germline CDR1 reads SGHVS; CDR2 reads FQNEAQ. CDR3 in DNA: TGTGCCAGCAGCAGGGACAGGGACGAGCAGTACTTC. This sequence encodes CASSRDRDEQYF.

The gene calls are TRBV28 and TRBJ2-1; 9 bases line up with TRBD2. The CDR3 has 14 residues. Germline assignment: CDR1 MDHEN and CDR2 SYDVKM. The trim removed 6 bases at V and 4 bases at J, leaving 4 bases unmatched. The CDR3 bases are TGTGCCAGCAGAAGACTAGCGGCTTACAATGAGCAGTTCTTC. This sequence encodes CASRRLAAYNEQFF.

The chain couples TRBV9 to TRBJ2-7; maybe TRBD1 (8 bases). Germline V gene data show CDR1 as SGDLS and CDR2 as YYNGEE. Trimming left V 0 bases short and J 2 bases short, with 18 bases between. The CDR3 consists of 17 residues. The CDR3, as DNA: TGTGCCAGCAGCGTAGGGGGGGGTGGGACAGGCCCCTACGAGCAGTACTTC. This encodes CASSVGGGGTGPYEQYF. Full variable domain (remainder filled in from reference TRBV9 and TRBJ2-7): DSGVTQTPKHLITATGQRVTLRCSPRSGDLSVYWYQQSLDQGLQFLIQYYNGEERAKGNILERFSAQQFPDLHSELNLSSLELGDSALYFCASSVGGGGTGPYEQYFGPGTRLTVT.

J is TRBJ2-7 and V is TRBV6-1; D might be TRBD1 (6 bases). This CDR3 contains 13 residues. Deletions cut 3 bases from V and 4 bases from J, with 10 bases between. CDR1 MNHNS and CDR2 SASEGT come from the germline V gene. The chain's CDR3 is CASSEAGEYEQYF. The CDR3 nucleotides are TGTGCCAGCAGTGAGGCAGGGGAGTACGAGCAGTACTTC.

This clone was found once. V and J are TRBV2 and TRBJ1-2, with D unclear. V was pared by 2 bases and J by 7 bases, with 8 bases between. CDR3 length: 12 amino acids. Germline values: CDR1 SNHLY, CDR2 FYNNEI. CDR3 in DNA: TGTGCCAGCAGTGAACGGGTCGGTGGCTACACCTTC. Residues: CASSERVGGYTF.

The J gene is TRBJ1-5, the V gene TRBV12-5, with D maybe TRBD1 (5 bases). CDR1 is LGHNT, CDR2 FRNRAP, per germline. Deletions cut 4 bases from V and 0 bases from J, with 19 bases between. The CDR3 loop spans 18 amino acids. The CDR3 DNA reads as TGTGCTAGTGGTTCGCCTCCCCGGGACGGGGATAGCAATCAGCCCCAGCATTTT. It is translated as CASGSPPRDGDSNQPQHF.

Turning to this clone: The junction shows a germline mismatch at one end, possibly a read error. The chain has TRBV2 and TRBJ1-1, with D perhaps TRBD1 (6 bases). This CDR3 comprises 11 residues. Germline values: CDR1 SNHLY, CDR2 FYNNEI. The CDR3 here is CASSEARDRSF. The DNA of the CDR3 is TGTGCCAGCAGTGAAGCGCGTGACAGGAGTTTT.

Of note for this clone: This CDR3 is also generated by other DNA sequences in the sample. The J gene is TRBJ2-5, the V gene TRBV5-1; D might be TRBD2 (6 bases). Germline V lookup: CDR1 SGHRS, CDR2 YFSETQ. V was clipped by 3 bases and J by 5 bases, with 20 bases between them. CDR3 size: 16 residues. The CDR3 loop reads CASSSIGRDFQETQYF. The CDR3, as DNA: TGCGCCAGCAGCTCGATCGGCCGGGACTTCCAGGAGACCCAGTACTTC.

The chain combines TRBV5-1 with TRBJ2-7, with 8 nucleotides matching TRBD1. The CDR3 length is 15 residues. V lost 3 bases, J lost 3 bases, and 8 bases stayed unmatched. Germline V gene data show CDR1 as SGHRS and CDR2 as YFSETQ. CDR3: CASSSGGTGFYEQYF. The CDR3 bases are TGCGCCAGCAGCTCGGGCGGGACAGGATTCTACGAGCAGTACTTC.

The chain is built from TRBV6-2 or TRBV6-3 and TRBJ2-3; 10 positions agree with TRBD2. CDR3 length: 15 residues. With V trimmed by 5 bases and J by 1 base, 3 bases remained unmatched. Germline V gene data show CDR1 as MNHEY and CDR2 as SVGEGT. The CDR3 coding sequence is TGTGCCAGCAGTACGGGGACTAGCGGCACAGATACGCAGTATTTT. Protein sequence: CASSTGTSGTDTQYF.

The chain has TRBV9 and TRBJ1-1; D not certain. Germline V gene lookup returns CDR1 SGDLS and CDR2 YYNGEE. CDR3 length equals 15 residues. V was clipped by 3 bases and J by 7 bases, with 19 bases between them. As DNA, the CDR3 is TGTGCCAGCAGCGCCCACAACCCAAGAGAGAGTGAAGCTTTCTTT. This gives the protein CASSAHNPRESEAFF.

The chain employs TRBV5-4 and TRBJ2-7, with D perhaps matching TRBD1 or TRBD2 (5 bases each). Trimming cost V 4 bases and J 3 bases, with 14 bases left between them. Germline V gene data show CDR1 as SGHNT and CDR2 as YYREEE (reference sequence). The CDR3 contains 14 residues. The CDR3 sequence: CASSNRDQLYEQYF. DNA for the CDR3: TGTGCCAGCAGCAACCGGGACCAACTCTACGAGCAGTACTTC. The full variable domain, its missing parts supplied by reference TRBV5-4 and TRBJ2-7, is ETGVTQSPTHLIKTRGQQVTLRCSSQSGHNTVSWYQQALGQGPQFIFQYYREEENGRGNFPPRFSGLQFPNYSSELNVNALELDDSALYLCASSNRDQLYEQYFGPGTRLTVT.

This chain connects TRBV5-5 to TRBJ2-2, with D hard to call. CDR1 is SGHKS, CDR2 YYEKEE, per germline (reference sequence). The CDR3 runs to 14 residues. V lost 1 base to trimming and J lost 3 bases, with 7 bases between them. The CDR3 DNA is TGTGCCAGCAGCTTGTGGCAGGACACCGGGGAGCTGTTTTTT. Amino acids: CASSLWQDTGELFF.

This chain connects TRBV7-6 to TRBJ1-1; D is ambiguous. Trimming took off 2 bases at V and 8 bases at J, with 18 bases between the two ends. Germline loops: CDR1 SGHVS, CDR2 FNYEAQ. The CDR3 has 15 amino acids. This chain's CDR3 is CASSLSVGPQQEAFF. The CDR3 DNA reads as TGTGCCAGCAGCTTATCGGTTGGCCCTCAGCAGGAAGCTTTCTTT.

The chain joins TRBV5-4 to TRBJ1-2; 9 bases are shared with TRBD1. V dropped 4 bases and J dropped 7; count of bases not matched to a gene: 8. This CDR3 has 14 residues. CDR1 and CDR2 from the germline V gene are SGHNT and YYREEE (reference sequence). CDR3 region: CASSVTTGGSGYTF. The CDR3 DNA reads TGTGCCAGCAGCGTAACCACAGGGGGCAGTGGCTACACCTTC. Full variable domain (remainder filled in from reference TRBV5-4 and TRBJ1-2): ETGVTQSPTHLIKTRGQQVTLRCSSQSGHNTVSWYQQALGQGPQFIFQYYREEENGRGNFPPRFSGLQFPNYSSELNVNALELDDSALYLCASSVTTGGSGYTFGSGTRLTVV.

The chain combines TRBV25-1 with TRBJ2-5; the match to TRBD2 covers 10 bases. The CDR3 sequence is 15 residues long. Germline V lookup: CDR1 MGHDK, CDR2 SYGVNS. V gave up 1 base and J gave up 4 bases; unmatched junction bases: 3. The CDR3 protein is CASSEFLAGVETQYF. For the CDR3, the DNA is TGTGCCAGCAGTGAATTCCTAGCGGGGGTAGAGACCCAGTACTTC.

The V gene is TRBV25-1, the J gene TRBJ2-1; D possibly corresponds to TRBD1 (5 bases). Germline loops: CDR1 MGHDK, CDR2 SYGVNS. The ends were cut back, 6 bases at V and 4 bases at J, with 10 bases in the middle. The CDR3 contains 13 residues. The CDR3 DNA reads TGTGCCAGCAGAGACAGAATTTACAATGAGCAGTTCTTC. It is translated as CASRDRIYNEQFF.

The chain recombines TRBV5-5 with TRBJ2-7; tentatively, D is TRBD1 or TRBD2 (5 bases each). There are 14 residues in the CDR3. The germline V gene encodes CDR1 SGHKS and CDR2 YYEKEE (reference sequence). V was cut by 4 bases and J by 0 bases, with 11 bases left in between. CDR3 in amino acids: CASSITGTSYEQYF. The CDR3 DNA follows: TGTGCCAGCAGCATTACCGGGACCTCCTACGAGCAGTACTTC.

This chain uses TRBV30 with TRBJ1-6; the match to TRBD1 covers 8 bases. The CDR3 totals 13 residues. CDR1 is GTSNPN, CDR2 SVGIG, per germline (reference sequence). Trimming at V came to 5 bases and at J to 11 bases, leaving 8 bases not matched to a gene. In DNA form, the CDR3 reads TGTGCCTGGGCTGGACAGGGTAAAACACCCCTCCACTTT. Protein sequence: CAWAGQGKTPLHF.

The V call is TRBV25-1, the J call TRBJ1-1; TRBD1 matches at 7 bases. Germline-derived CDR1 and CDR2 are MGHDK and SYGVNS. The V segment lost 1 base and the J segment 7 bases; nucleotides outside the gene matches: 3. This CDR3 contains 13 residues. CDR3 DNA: TGTGCCAGCAGTGAATCTTGGGACAGTGAAGCTTTCTTT. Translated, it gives CASSESWDSEAFF.

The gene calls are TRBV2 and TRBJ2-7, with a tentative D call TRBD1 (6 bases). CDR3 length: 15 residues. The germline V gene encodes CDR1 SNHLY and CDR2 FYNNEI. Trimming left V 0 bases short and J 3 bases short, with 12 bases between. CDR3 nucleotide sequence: TGTGCCAGCAGTGAAGCAACAGGGAGATTCTACGAGCAGTACTTC. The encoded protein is CASSEATGRFYEQYF.

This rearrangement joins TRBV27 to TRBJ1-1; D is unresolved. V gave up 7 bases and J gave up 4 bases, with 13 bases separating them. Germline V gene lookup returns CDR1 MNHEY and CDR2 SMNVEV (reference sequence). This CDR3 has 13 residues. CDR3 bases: TGTGCCAGCATTAGGTGGGGTAGCACTGAAGCTTTCTTT. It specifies CASIRWGSTEAFF.

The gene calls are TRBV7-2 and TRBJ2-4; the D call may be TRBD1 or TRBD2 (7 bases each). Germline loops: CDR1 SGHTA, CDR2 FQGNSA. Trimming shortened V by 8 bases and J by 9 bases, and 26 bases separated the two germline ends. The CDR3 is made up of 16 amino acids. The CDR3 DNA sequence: TGTGCCAGCGGTACCTCGTCCACACAGGGGAGGGGCATTCAGTACTTC. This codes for CASGTSSTQGRGIQYF.